This TCR beta chain was documented in a study of T-cell memory formation after mild COVID-19. MiXCR, run by TCRdb on the 5' RACE reads, gives a single entry per CDR3 protein. This table has 250,000 to 400,000 distinct CDR3 sequences, 13% to 15% appearing once. Germline CDR1 is LNHDA and CDR2 is SQIVND (reference sequence). The V and J ends lost 5 bases and 0 bases respectively, with 13 bases between them. The CDR3 loop spans 15 amino acids. General study results and limits: Certain responding clones were present in pre-infection memory, suggesting participation of cross-reactive memory. Day 37-peaking second-wave clones had unconfirmed SARS-CoV-2 specificity.

This clonotype was detected a few times. Its antigen is still unknown. The source of this sequence is a young man who had mild COVID-19 (a few samples of this study predate the infection). Cell type and time point are not known. The chain recombines TRBV19 with TRBJ2-5, with a possible D match to TRBD1 (6 bases). The material sequenced was PBMCs or a T cell subset sorted from them (not recorded which). The CDR3 reads CASSPFTGNQETQYF. The CDR3 region has the DNA TGTGCCAGTAGTCCCTTCACAGGGAACCAAGAGACCCAGTACTTC. Full variable domain (remainder filled in from reference TRBV19 and TRBJ2-5): DGGITQSPKYLFRKEGQNVTLSCEQNLNHDAMYWYRQDPGQGLRLIYYSQIVNDFQKGDIAEGYSVSREKKESFPLTVTSAQKNPTAFYLCASSPFTGNQETQYFGPGTRLLVL.